This entry lists 7 T cell receptor beta chains sequenced from one sample in a study of blood T cell repertoires in COVID-19 (TCRdb year 2020). Library creation used the immunoSEQ multiplex PCR assay. The source is immuneACCESS, and TCRdb retained only in-frame sequences with V and J called. Part of the clones is not carried over; for the studies checked, unresolved V genes explain less than half of this, and the remainder is unexplained. This sample has 250,000 to 350,000 clones in its table, and around 89% of those were observed once. Around 4.3% of the sample lies in the top ten. Input material: PBMCs or T cells enriched from blood (not recorded which). The source of these receptors is a woman between 18 and 30 years old with acute COVID-19.

This chain uses TRBV9 with TRBJ1-3; D possibly corresponds to TRBD1 (5 bases). Germline values: CDR1 SGDLS, CDR2 YYNGEE. CDR3 length: 14 amino acids. Trimming left V 0 bases short and J 2 bases short, with 6 bases between. CDR3 protein: CASSVGGAGNTIYF. DNA for the CDR3: TGTGCCAGCAGCGTAGGGGGGGCTGGAAACACCATATATTTT. Full variable domain (missing parts from reference TRBV9 and TRBJ1-3): DSGVTQTPKHLITATGQRVTLRCSPRSGDLSVYWYQQSLDQGLQFLIQYYNGEERAKGNILERFSAQQFPDLHSELNLSSLELGDSALYFCASSVGGAGNTIYFGEGSWLTVV.

The CDR3: CASTKTDVREQYF. The CDR3 bases are TGTGCCAGCACGAAGACAGACGTGCGCGAGCAGTACTTC. The chain has TRBV12-3 or TRBV12-4 and TRBJ2-7; perhaps TRBD1 as D (5 bases). V was clipped by 7 bases and J by 6 bases, with 16 bases between them. CDR3 size: 13 residues.

A word on this clone: At the DNA level, this CDR3 is encoded by other sequences in the same sample as well. The genes are TRBV29-1 and TRBJ2-1, with D perhaps matching TRBD2 (5 bases). Germline CDR1 SQVTM, CDR2 ANQGSEA. V was clipped by 3 bases and J by 4 bases, with 7 bases between them. This CDR3 is 12 amino acids long. CDR3 DNA: TGCAGCGTTGACGGCGGGTACAATGAGCAGTTCTTC. It specifies CSVDGGYNEQFF.

The chain combines TRBV7-2 with TRBJ2-7; 7 bases are shared with TRBD2. CDR3 size: 15 residues. V was pared by 3 bases and J by 6 bases, with 11 bases of the junction left unmatched. Germline V CDR1 and CDR2: SGHTA, FQGNSA. In DNA form, the CDR3 reads TGTGCCAGCAGCTTCCTCAGCGGGGAAAATGCCGAGCAGTACTTC. Its translation is CASSFLSGENAEQYF. The variable domain in full, completed from reference TRBV7-2 and TRBJ2-7, reads GAGVSQSPSNKVTEKGKDVELRCDPISGHTALYWYRQSLGQGLEFLIYFQGNSAPDKSGLPSDRFSAERTGGSVSTLTIQRTQQEDSAVYLCASSFLSGENAEQYFGPGTRLTVT.

The chain carries TRBV2 and TRBJ2-5, with D unresolved. Germline values: CDR1 SNHLY, CDR2 FYNNEI. Trimming removed 3 bases at V and 5 bases at J, with 7 bases between. CDR3 length: 12 residues. This CDR3 is CASSEWRETQYF. CDR3 DNA sequence: TGTGCCAGCAGTGAGTGGCGGGAGACCCAGTACTTC. The full variable domain, rest sourced from reference TRBV2 and TRBJ2-5, is EPEVTQTPSHQVTQMGQEVILRCVPISNHLYFYWYRQILGQKVEFLVSFYNNEISEKSEIFDDQFSVERPDGSNFTLKIRSTKLEDSAMYFCASSEWRETQYFGPGTRLLVL.

The chain combines TRBV5-1 with TRBJ1-1; 12 bases map to TRBD1. Germline CDR1 SGHRS, CDR2 YFSETQ. The V gene end was trimmed by 2 bases and the J gene end by 2 bases; junction bases not matched to a gene: 7. The CDR3 is 17 amino acids. CDR3 sequence: CASSFVAGTGGNTEAFF. The CDR3 DNA follows: TGCGCCAGCAGCTTTGTCGCCGGGACAGGGGGCAACACTGAAGCTTTCTTT. The full variable domain, its missing parts supplied by reference TRBV5-1 and TRBJ1-1, is KAGVTQTPRYLIKTRGQQVTLSCSPISGHRSVSWYQQTPGQGLQFLFEYFSETQRNKGNFPGRFSGRQFSNSRSEMNVSTLELGDSALYLCASSFVAGTGGNTEAFFGQGTRLTVV.

V gene TRBV11-2 combines with J gene TRBJ2-1; TRBD2 matches 14 bases. Trimming removed 2 bases from V and 9 bases from J; junction bases left unmatched: 9. The CDR3 has 17 amino acids. CDR1 and CDR2 (germline): SGHAT, FQNNGV. The CDR3 DNA is TGTGCCAGCAGCTTATTCACGGGACTAGCGGGAGTGGGTGAGCAGTTCTTC. Its translation: CASSLFTGLAGVGEQFF.